This TCR beta chain emerged from a study of T-cell memory formation after mild COVID-19. Study-wide background: The TCR clusters were mostly specific to one donor.

As regards this clonotype: Its antigen remains unidentified.

TCRdb redid the calling of the 5' RACE reads with MiXCR, one entry per CDR3 protein. The sample lists 250,000 to 300,000 distinct CDR3 sequences, roughly 8% occurring once. Germline V gives CDR1 SGHRS, CDR2 YFSETQ. V dropped 4 bases and J dropped 8; count of bases not matched to a gene: 8. The CDR3 runs to 13 residues. Findings and limits, study-wide: Researchers found some responding clones in pre-infection memory, a sign that cross-reactive memory joined.

V is TRBV5-1 and J is TRBJ2-7; 8 bases match TRBD1. The receptor was derived from a man younger than 30 who had mild COVID-19 (a few samples of this study predate the infection). Cell type and time point are not known. The specimen sequenced was PBMCs or a T cell subset sorted from them (not recorded which). The CDR3 is CASSPTQGVQQYF. The CDR3 coding sequence is TGCGCCAGCAGCCCGACACAGGGGGTCCAGCAGTACTTC.